This T cell receptor beta chain was recorded in a study of shared clonotypes between healthy human individuals. Using immunoSEQ multiplex PCR, the repertoire was profiled, and TCRdb retains in-frame clones only, with some absent. The sample yields about 340,000 clones, 73% seen once. This clone was picked up one time. Everyone who donated was a Caucasian adult who lived in Nashville, Tennessee. The sequence was obtained from a man between 25 and 39 years old in good health. The material sequenced was memory CD4+ T cells sorted from blood. Subset: CD45RA-negative fraction.

The CDR3 region is CASSVETNSGFF. Here the CDR3 DNA reads TGTGCCAGCAGTGTAGAGACTAACTCGGGTTTCTTC. The chain combines TRBV28 with TRBJ2-1; D perhaps matches TRBD2 (5 bases). Trimming removed 5 bases at V and 16 bases at J, with 18 bases between. CDR1 is MDHEN, CDR2 SYDVKM, per germline. The CDR3 consists of 12 residues.